The entry below gives a single T cell receptor beta chain sequence along with its context. Its antigen is unknown. The CDR3 loop spans 13 amino acids. Germline V CDR1 and CDR2: SGHDN, FVKESK. With 1 base removed from V and 7 bases from J, the gap between germline ends came to 8 bases. TCRdb independently ran MiXCR on the 5' RACE reads; one entry per CDR3 protein. The sample lists about 360,000 distinct CDR3 sequences, 6.2% occurring once. This specimen comes from a study of T cells after yellow fever vaccination. Study-wide context: Fractions of limited cellularity were prepared by means of SMART-Seq v4 Ultra Low Input. Whole-study findings and limits: Of the clonotypes, a small share occurred in both CD4 and CD8 compartments. Abundant clonotypes from the bulk population could get into FACS-sorted repertoires as contaminants.

The rearrangement links TRBV14 to TRBJ2-1, with D unclear. This material consisted of PBMCs, taken 5 days after the yellow fever booster vaccination. This TCR was recovered from a man aged 25-45 years who received the YFV17D yellow fever vaccine. The CDR3 reads CASSQGGLNEQFF. The CDR3 DNA reads TGTGCCAGCAGCCAAGGTGGTCTAAATGAGCAGTTCTTC.